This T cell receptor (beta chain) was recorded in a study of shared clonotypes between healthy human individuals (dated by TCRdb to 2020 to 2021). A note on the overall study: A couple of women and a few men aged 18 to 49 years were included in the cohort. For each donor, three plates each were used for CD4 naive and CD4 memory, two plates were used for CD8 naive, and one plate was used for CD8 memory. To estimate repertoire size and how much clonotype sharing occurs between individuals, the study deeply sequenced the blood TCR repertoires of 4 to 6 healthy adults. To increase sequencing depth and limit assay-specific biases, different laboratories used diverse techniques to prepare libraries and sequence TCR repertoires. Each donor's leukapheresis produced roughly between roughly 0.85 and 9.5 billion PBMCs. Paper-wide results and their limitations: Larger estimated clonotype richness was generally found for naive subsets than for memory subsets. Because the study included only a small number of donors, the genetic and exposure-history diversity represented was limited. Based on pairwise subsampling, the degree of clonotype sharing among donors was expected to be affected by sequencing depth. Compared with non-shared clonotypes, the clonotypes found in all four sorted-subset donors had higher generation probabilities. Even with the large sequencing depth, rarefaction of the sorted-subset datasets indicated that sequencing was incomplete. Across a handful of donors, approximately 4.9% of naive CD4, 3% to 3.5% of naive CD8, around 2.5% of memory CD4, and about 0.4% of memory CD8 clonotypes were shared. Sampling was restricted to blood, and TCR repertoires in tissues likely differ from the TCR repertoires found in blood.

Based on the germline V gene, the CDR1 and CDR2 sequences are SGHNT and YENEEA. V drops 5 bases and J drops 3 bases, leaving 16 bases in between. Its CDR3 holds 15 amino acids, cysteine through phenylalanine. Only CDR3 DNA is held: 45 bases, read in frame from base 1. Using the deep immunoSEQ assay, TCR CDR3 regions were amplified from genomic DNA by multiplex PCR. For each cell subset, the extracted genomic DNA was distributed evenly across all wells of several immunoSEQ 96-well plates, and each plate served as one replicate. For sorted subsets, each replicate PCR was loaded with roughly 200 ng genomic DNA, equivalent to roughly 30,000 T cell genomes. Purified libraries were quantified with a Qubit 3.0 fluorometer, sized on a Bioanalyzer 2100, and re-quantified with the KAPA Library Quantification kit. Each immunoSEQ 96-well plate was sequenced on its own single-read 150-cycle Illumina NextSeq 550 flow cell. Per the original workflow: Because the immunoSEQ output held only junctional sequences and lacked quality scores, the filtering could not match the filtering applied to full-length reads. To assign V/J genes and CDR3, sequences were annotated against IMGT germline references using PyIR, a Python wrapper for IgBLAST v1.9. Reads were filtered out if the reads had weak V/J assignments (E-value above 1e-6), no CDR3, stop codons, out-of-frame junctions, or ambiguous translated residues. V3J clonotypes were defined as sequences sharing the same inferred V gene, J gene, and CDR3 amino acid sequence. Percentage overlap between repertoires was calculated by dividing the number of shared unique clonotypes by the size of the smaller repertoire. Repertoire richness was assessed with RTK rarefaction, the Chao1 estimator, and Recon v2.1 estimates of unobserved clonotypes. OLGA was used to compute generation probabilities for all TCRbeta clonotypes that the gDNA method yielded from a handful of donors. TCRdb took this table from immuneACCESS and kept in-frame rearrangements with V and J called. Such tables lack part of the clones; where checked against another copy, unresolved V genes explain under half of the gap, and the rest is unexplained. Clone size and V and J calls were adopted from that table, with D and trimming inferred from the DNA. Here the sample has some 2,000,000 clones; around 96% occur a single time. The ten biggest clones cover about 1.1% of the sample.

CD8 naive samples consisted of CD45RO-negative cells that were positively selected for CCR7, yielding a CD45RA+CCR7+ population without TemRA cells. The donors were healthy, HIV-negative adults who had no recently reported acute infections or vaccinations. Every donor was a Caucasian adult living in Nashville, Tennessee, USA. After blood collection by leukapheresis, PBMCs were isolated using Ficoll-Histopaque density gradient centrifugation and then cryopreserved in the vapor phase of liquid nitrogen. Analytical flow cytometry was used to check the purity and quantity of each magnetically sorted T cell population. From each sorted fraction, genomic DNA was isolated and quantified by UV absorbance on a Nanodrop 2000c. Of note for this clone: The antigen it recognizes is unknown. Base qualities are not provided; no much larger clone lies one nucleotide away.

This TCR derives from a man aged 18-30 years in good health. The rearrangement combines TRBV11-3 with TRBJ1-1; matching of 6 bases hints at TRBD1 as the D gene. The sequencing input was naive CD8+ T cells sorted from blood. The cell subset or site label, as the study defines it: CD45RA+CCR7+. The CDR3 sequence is CASSANTEGDTEAFF. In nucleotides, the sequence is TGTGCCAGCAGCGCTAACACGGAGGGGGACACTGAAGCTTTCTTT. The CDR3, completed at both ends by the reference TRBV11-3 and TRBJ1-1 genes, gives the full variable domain EAGVVQSPRYKIIEKKQPVAFWCNPISGHNTLYWYLQNLGQGPELLIRYENEEAVDDSQLPKDRFSAERLKGVDSTLKIQPAELGDSAVYLCASSANTEGDTEAFFGQGTRLTVV.